Listed below are T cell receptor beta chains from one sample, sequenced in a study of cytomegalovirus exposure and HLA in healthy donors. The repertoire was sequenced with immunoSEQ multiplex PCR; TCRdb's copy has only in-frame clones and lacks some. The sample lists tens of thousands of clones, around 81% occurring once. Material for sequencing was PBMCs. The receptors here all came from a male donor in good health and CMV-seronegative. Each CDR3 is given with its conserved first and last residue. Each record gives: clone size, V gene, D gene, CDR3 length, J gene, CDR3 DNA, CDR3 protein. The D gene is left open where the match is weak. Some rows mark clone size as missing; the rest say once, few, many or name a class of expanded clone.

clone_size: once
v_call: TRBV5-1
d_call: TRBD2
cdr3_length: 15
j_call: TRBJ2-7
cdr3_nt: TGCGCCAGCAGCGTCTCAAGCGGGGGGCCCTACGAGCAGTACTTC
cdr3_aa: CASSVSSGGPYEQYF

clone_size: -
v_call: TRBV7-2
d_call: TRBD1
cdr3_length: 14
j_call: TRBJ2-7
cdr3_nt: TGTGCCAGCACCCCGGACAGGCCAGGGTACGAGCAGTACTTC
cdr3_aa: CASTPDRPGYEQYF

clone_size: -
v_call: TRBV9
d_call: TRBD1
cdr3_length: 14
j_call: TRBJ2-4
cdr3_nt: TGTGCCAGCAGCCAGGACAGGGAACAAAACATTCAGTACTTC
cdr3_aa: CASSQDREQNIQYF

clone_size: few
v_call: TRBV6-1
d_call: -
cdr3_length: 14
j_call: TRBJ1-4
cdr3_nt: TGTGCCAGCAGTCCGGGACTCAATAATGAAAAACTGTTTTTT
cdr3_aa: CASSPGLNNEKLFF

clone_size: -
v_call: TRBV12-5
d_call: -
cdr3_length: 13
j_call: TRBJ1-1
cdr3_nt: TGTGCTAGTTATAATTCGGGGAACACTGAAGCTTTCTTT
cdr3_aa: CASYNSGNTEAFF

clone_size: few
v_call: TRBV6-5
d_call: -
cdr3_length: 15
j_call: TRBJ2-2
cdr3_nt: TGTGCCAGCAGTTCCCCGACCAGACACCCCGGGGAGCTGTTTTTT
cdr3_aa: CASSSPTRHPGELFF

clone_size: -
v_call: TRBV5-1
d_call: TRBD1
cdr3_length: 16
j_call: TRBJ2-5
cdr3_nt: TGCGCCAGCAGCTTGGGAAATAGACAGGGAAGGGAGACCCAGTACTTC
cdr3_aa: CASSLGNRQGRETQYF

clone_size: -
v_call: TRBV11-2
d_call: -
cdr3_length: 12
j_call: TRBJ1-4
cdr3_nt: TGTGCCAGCCGAGGGGGTGGGGAAAAACTGTTTTTT
cdr3_aa: CASRGGGEKLFF

clone_size: -
v_call: TRBV9
d_call: TRBD2
cdr3_length: 15
j_call: TRBJ2-5
cdr3_nt: TGTGCCAGCAGCGTAAGCGGGGCCTTGGGGGAGACCCAGTACTTC
cdr3_aa: CASSVSGALGETQYF

clone_size: few
v_call: TRBV6-6
d_call: -
cdr3_length: 12
j_call: TRBJ2-7
cdr3_nt: TGTGCCAGCAGTTCCCGGGGCTACGAGCAGTACTTC
cdr3_aa: CASSSRGYEQYF

clone_size: -
v_call: TRBV30
d_call: TRBD1
cdr3_length: 15
j_call: TRBJ2-3
cdr3_nt: TGTGCCTGGAGTGCAGGGACAGGGGGAGCAGATACGCAGTATTTT
cdr3_aa: CAWSAGTGGADTQYF

clone_size: -
v_call: TRBV5-4
d_call: -
cdr3_length: 18
j_call: TRBJ2-6
cdr3_nt: TGTGCCAGCAGCTTCCCGGGACTCCTAAGCTCTGGGGCCAACGTCCTGACTTTC
cdr3_aa: CASSFPGLLSSGANVLTF

clone_size: -
v_call: TRBV7-9
d_call: -
cdr3_length: 14
j_call: TRBJ2-7
cdr3_nt: TGTGCCAGCAGCTTAGCGGGGACTTCCTACGAGCAGTACTTC
cdr3_aa: CASSLAGTSYEQYF

clone_size: -
v_call: TRBV7-3
d_call: -
cdr3_length: 12
j_call: TRBJ1-2
cdr3_nt: TGTGTCAGCAGCTCGCCGGGGGGTGGCTACACCTTC
cdr3_aa: CVSSSPGGGYTF

clone_size: -
v_call: TRBV7-9
d_call: TRBD1
cdr3_length: 15
j_call: TRBJ2-7
cdr3_nt: TGTGCCAGCAGCCCCCGGGACAGTGATGGCTACGAGCAGTACTTC
cdr3_aa: CASSPRDSDGYEQYF

clone_size: -
v_call: TRBV19
d_call: TRBD2
cdr3_length: 17
j_call: TRBJ2-3
cdr3_nt: TGTGCCAGTAAGGGACTAGCGGGGGCCTTTATCACAGATACGCAGTATTTT
cdr3_aa: CASKGLAGAFITDTQYF

clone_size: -
v_call: TRBV9
d_call: TRBD2
cdr3_length: 16
j_call: TRBJ2-1
cdr3_nt: TGTGCCAGCAGCGTAGGAGGGAGGGTTGCCTACAATGAGCAGTTCTTC
cdr3_aa: CASSVGGRVAYNEQFF

clone_size: once
v_call: TRBV7-9
d_call: TRBD1
cdr3_length: 15
j_call: TRBJ1-1
cdr3_nt: TGTGCCAGCAGCCTAGGACAGGGGGCGGTGGCTGAAGCTTTCTTT
cdr3_aa: CASSLGQGAVAEAFF

clone_size: -
v_call: TRBV7-9
d_call: TRBD2
cdr3_length: 15
j_call: TRBJ2-1
cdr3_nt: TGTGCCAGCAGCTTTCGGACTAGCGGGGGAGATGAGCAGTTCTTC
cdr3_aa: CASSFRTSGGDEQFF

clone_size: -
v_call: TRBV5-1
d_call: -
cdr3_length: 14
j_call: TRBJ2-1
cdr3_nt: TGCGCCAGCGGAGACAGCTCAGGGGACAATGAGCAGTTCTTC
cdr3_aa: CASGDSSGDNEQFF

clone_size: -
v_call: TRBV27
d_call: -
cdr3_length: 13
j_call: TRBJ2-1
cdr3_nt: TGTGCCAGCAGTTTCTTAGACTACAATGAGCAGTTCTTC
cdr3_aa: CASSFLDYNEQFF

clone_size: -
v_call: TRBV6-1
d_call: -
cdr3_length: 14
j_call: TRBJ2-7
cdr3_nt: TGTGCCAGCAGTGAGGGGGGTATCGGCTACGAGCAGTACTTC
cdr3_aa: CASSEGGIGYEQYF

clone_size: -
v_call: TRBV7-2
d_call: -
cdr3_length: 13
j_call: TRBJ2-5
cdr3_nt: TGTGCCAGCAGCTTTCTGAGTACCGAGACCCAGTACTTC
cdr3_aa: CASSFLSTETQYF

clone_size: -
v_call: TRBV30
d_call: -
cdr3_length: 17
j_call: TRBJ1-5
cdr3_nt: TGTGCCTGGAGTGTAAGAGGGCCCAATTATAGCAATCAGCCCCAGCATTTT
cdr3_aa: CAWSVRGPNYSNQPQHF

clone_size: -
v_call: TRBV11-2
d_call: -
cdr3_length: 15
j_call: TRBJ1-4
cdr3_nt: TGTGCCAGCAGCTTCCTAGATAGAACTAATGAAAAACTGTTTTTT
cdr3_aa: CASSFLDRTNEKLFF

clone_size: -
v_call: TRBV5-1
d_call: -
cdr3_length: 13
j_call: TRBJ2-3
cdr3_nt: TGCGCCAGCAGCTGGGGGGGCGAAGATACGCAGTATTTT
cdr3_aa: CASSWGGEDTQYF

clone_size: -
v_call: TRBV29-1
d_call: TRBD1
cdr3_length: 12
j_call: TRBJ2-7
cdr3_nt: TGCAGCGCTCTGGACAGGGGATACGAGCAGTACTTC
cdr3_aa: CSALDRGYEQYF

clone_size: -
v_call: TRBV2
d_call: TRBD2
cdr3_length: 16
j_call: TRBJ2-3
cdr3_nt: TGTGCCAGCAGTGGGACGGGACTAGCGGGGGAAGATACGCAGTATTTT
cdr3_aa: CASSGTGLAGEDTQYF

clone_size: -
v_call: TRBV18
d_call: -
cdr3_length: 16
j_call: TRBJ1-1
cdr3_nt: TGTGCCAGCTCACCACCAGCGGTCTGGGTTAACACTGAAGCTTTCTTT
cdr3_aa: CASSPPAVWVNTEAFF

clone_size: -
v_call: TRBV7-9
d_call: TRBD2
cdr3_length: 15
j_call: TRBJ2-4
cdr3_nt: TGTGCCAGCAGCACGGGGGGGCCGGCCAAAAACATTCAGTACTTC
cdr3_aa: CASSTGGPAKNIQYF

clone_size: -
v_call: TRBV4-2
d_call: -
cdr3_length: 15
j_call: TRBJ2-5
cdr3_nt: TGTGCCAGCAGCCTGAAAGAGGGCCTGGGAGAGACCCAGTACTTC
cdr3_aa: CASSLKEGLGETQYF

clone_size: -
v_call: TRBV19
d_call: TRBD1
cdr3_length: 14
j_call: TRBJ1-5
cdr3_nt: TGTGCCAGTAGTCCGACAGGGGGCAATCAGCCCCAGCATTTT
cdr3_aa: CASSPTGGNQPQHF

clone_size: -
v_call: TRBV23-1
d_call: TRBD1
cdr3_length: 19
j_call: TRBJ2-6
cdr3_nt: TGCGCCAGCAGTCAATCGAGCGGGACAGGGTGGGCTGGGGCCAACGTCCTGACTTTC
cdr3_aa: CASSQSSGTGWAGANVLTF

clone_size: -
v_call: TRBV5-4
d_call: TRBD1
cdr3_length: 15
j_call: TRBJ2-7
cdr3_nt: TGTGCCAGCAGCTTGGGGGGACAGGGCTCCTACGAGCAGTACTTC
cdr3_aa: CASSLGGQGSYEQYF

clone_size: -
v_call: TRBV27
d_call: TRBD1
cdr3_length: 13
j_call: TRBJ1-2
cdr3_nt: TGTGCCAGCAGTGCTCAGGGGGGCTATGGCTACACCTTC
cdr3_aa: CASSAQGGYGYTF

clone_size: once
v_call: TRBV5-4
d_call: TRBD1
cdr3_length: 15
j_call: TRBJ1-2
cdr3_nt: TGTGCCAGCAGATTAGGGACAGGGGACCAGGGTGGCTACACCTTC
cdr3_aa: CASRLGTGDQGGYTF

clone_size: -
v_call: TRBV30
d_call: -
cdr3_length: 14
j_call: TRBJ1-4
cdr3_nt: TGTGCCTGGAGTGTCGGGACACCTCAGGAAGGGCTGTTTTTT
cdr3_aa: CAWSVGTPQEGLFF

clone_size: -
v_call: TRBV13
d_call: -
cdr3_length: 16
j_call: TRBJ2-1
cdr3_nt: TGTGCCAGCAGCGGAAATCAGGGCGGGGTTCCAAATGAGCAGTTCTTC
cdr3_aa: CASSGNQGGVPNEQFF

clone_size: -
v_call: TRBV7-6
d_call: -
cdr3_length: 14
j_call: TRBJ2-5
cdr3_nt: TGTGCCAGCAGCTCCCAGGGGCATGGAGAGACCCAGTACTTC
cdr3_aa: CASSSQGHGETQYF

clone_size: -
v_call: TRBV13
d_call: -
cdr3_length: 15
j_call: TRBJ2-3
cdr3_nt: TGTGCCAGCAGAAAAGGGGCCCGTAGCACAGATACGCAGTATTTT
cdr3_aa: CASRKGARSTDTQYF

clone_size: -
v_call: TRBV23-1
d_call: -
cdr3_length: 19
j_call: TRBJ2-2
cdr3_nt: TGCGCCAGCAGTCAATCTTCCCCCAACGGTTCGAGCCTCACCGGGGAGCTGTTTTTT
cdr3_aa: CASSQSSPNGSSLTGELFF

clone_size: -
v_call: TRBV4-2
d_call: -
cdr3_length: 16
j_call: TRBJ2-5
cdr3_nt: TGTGCCAGCAGCCAAGAAGAAGGGAGGGGGAAAGAGACCCAGTACTTC
cdr3_aa: CASSQEEGRGKETQYF

clone_size: -
v_call: TRBV11-1
d_call: TRBD1
cdr3_length: 14
j_call: TRBJ1-4
cdr3_nt: TGTGCCAGCAGCGAGGACAGGCGTAATGAAAAACTGTTTTTT
cdr3_aa: CASSEDRRNEKLFF

clone_size: -
v_call: TRBV20-1
d_call: -
cdr3_length: 10
j_call: TRBJ2-5
cdr3_nt: TGCAGTGGCAGTCAAGAGACCCAGTACTTC
cdr3_aa: CSGSQETQYF

clone_size: -
v_call: TRBV10-3
d_call: TRBD2
cdr3_length: 18
j_call: TRBJ2-1
cdr3_nt: TGTGCCATCAGTGAACCCCCCTTGGCTAGCGGCTCCTACAATGAGCAGTTCTTC
cdr3_aa: CAISEPPLASGSYNEQFF

clone_size: -
v_call: TRBV4-3
d_call: -
cdr3_length: 14
j_call: TRBJ2-7
cdr3_nt: TGCGCCAGCAGCCAAGTGGAGGGGAATTACGAGCAGTACTTC
cdr3_aa: CASSQVEGNYEQYF

clone_size: -
v_call: TRBV4-3
d_call: -
cdr3_length: 15
j_call: TRBJ1-2
cdr3_nt: TGCGCCAGCAGCCAAGATCCGGGGGTCAGCTATGGCTACACCTTC
cdr3_aa: CASSQDPGVSYGYTF

clone_size: -
v_call: TRBV7-2
d_call: -
cdr3_length: 15
j_call: TRBJ2-7
cdr3_nt: TGTGCCAGCAGCAGGGCGACAGTGGGGTTCTACGAGCAGTACTTC
cdr3_aa: CASSRATVGFYEQYF

clone_size: -
v_call: TRBV7-9
d_call: -
cdr3_length: 13
j_call: TRBJ1-2
cdr3_nt: TGTGCCAGCAGCCAGAGTGCAGGCTATGGCTACACCTTC
cdr3_aa: CASSQSAGYGYTF

clone_size: -
v_call: TRBV11-3
d_call: -
cdr3_length: 13
j_call: TRBJ1-1
cdr3_nt: TGTGCCAGCAGTCGTGACGGGTGGACTGAAGCTTTCTTT
cdr3_aa: CASSRDGWTEAFF

clone_size: -
v_call: TRBV6-1
d_call: TRBD1
cdr3_length: 15
j_call: TRBJ1-5
cdr3_nt: TGTGCCACCGCACACGGGACAGGTAACAATCAGCCCCAGCATTTT
cdr3_aa: CATAHGTGNNQPQHF

clone_size: -
v_call: TRBV7-3
d_call: -
cdr3_length: 13
j_call: TRBJ1-1
cdr3_nt: TGTGCCAGCAGCCCTCGGGGGAACACTGAAGCTTTCTTT
cdr3_aa: CASSPRGNTEAFF

clone_size: -
v_call: TRBV6-5
d_call: TRBD1
cdr3_length: 15
j_call: TRBJ1-2
cdr3_nt: TGTGCCAGCAGTTCTCAGGAGACAGGGAGATATGGCTACACCTTC
cdr3_aa: CASSSQETGRYGYTF

clone_size: -
v_call: TRBV7-2
d_call: -
cdr3_length: 14
j_call: TRBJ1-5
cdr3_nt: TGTGCCAGCAGCTTAGAAGCAAACTTTGAGCCCCAGCATTTT
cdr3_aa: CASSLEANFEPQHF

clone_size: -
v_call: TRBV9
d_call: -
cdr3_length: 13
j_call: TRBJ2-3
cdr3_nt: TGTGCCAGCAGCGAGCTAGAAACAGATACGCAGTATTTT
cdr3_aa: CASSELETDTQYF

clone_size: -
v_call: TRBV10-3
d_call: -
cdr3_length: 14
j_call: TRBJ2-1
cdr3_nt: TGTGCCATCAGTGAGAGCTCCGGGTATAATGAGCAGTTCTTC
cdr3_aa: CAISESSGYNEQFF

clone_size: -
v_call: TRBV7-2
d_call: TRBD1
cdr3_length: 14
j_call: TRBJ2-7
cdr3_nt: TGTGCCAGCAGCGTGGCGACAGGGGGCTACGAGCAGTACTTC
cdr3_aa: CASSVATGGYEQYF

clone_size: -
v_call: TRBV7-9
d_call: TRBD1
cdr3_length: 15
j_call: TRBJ2-3
cdr3_nt: TGTGCCAGCAGCCTCCGGGACAGCCCCACAGATACGCAGTATTTT
cdr3_aa: CASSLRDSPTDTQYF

clone_size: -
v_call: TRBV10-3
d_call: -
cdr3_length: 13
j_call: TRBJ2-3
cdr3_nt: TGTGCCAGCGTGAACCCTAGCACAGATACGCAGTATTTT
cdr3_aa: CASVNPSTDTQYF

clone_size: -
v_call: TRBV19
d_call: -
cdr3_length: 14
j_call: TRBJ1-1
cdr3_nt: TGTGCCAGTAGTATCACAGGCTTGAACACTGAAGCTTTCTTT
cdr3_aa: CASSITGLNTEAFF